These T cell receptor beta chains were read from a single sample in a study of shared clonotypes between healthy human individuals. Libraries were prepared by immunoSEQ multiplex PCR; TCRdb keeps only in-frame clonotypes and omits some of them. This sample carries roughly 2,300,000 clones, around 93% of them seen once, and the ten largest clones take more than 0.35%. Sequencing was carried out using naive CD4+ T cells from PBMCs. The source of these receptors is a man aged 18 to 29 in good health. Some clones in this sample may be carry-over from other donors' samples. Both conserved end residues are part of each CDR3. A D gene is named only where the DNA matches it firmly. Clone sizes are given selectively: once, few, many, or a class where the clone is expanded.

D: .
V: TRBV19
size: .
J: TRBJ2-7
DNA: TGTGCCAGTAGTCCGGGACGGGAAAGGGCCTACGAGCAGTACTTC
CDR3: CASSPGRERAYEQYF

D: .
V: TRBV11-2
size: .
J: TRBJ1-1
DNA: TGTGCCAGCAGCCTCGGACAGTCTGAAGCTTTCTTT
CDR3: CASSLGQSEAFF

D: TRBD1
V: TRBV4-1
size: .
J: TRBJ2-1
DNA: TGCGCCAGCAGCCCCCGGGACAGGGTGGGGAAAAATGAGCAGTTCTTC
CDR3: CASSPRDRVGKNEQFF

D: .
V: TRBV5-1
size: .
J: TRBJ2-3
DNA: TGCGCCAGCAGCTTGGTGGTCGGAACAGATACGCAGTATTTT
CDR3: CASSLVVGTDTQYF

D: TRBD2
V: TRBV11-2
size: .
J: TRBJ2-1
DNA: TGTGCCAGCAGCTTAGATCTTTTGGGCGGGGGTGACTACAATGAGCAGTTCTTC
CDR3: CASSLDLLGGGDYNEQFF

D: TRBD1
V: TRBV9
size: .
J: TRBJ2-1
DNA: TGTGCCAGCAGGGCCGGGACAGGGAGCAATGAGCAGTTCTTC
CDR3: CASRAGTGSNEQFF

D: .
V: TRBV5-4
size: .
J: TRBJ2-1
DNA: TGTGCCAGCAGCTTGGCCGGAAGCTCCTACAATGAGCAGTTCTTC
CDR3: CASSLAGSSYNEQFF

D: TRBD1
V: TRBV18
size: .
J: TRBJ2-7
DNA: TGTGCCAGCTCACCTTCAGGGGGCTACGAGCAGTACTTC
CDR3: CASSPSGGYEQYF

D: TRBD2
V: TRBV5-6
size: .
J: TRBJ2-1
DNA: TGTGCCAGCAGGGGAATAGCGGGAGGCACCTACAATGAGCAGTTCTTC
CDR3: CASRGIAGGTYNEQFF

D: .
V: TRBV6-5
size: .
J: TRBJ1-4
DNA: TGTGCCAGCAGTCTAATTCGGTTTGAAAAACTGTTTTTT
CDR3: CASSLIRFEKLFF

D: TRBD1
V: TRBV19
size: .
J: TRBJ2-5
DNA: TGTGCCAGTAGTATAGTACAGGGGAAATTCCAAGAGACCCAGTACTTC
CDR3: CASSIVQGKFQETQYF

D: TRBD1
V: TRBV4-1
size: .
J: TRBJ1-4
DNA: TGCGCCAGCAGCCAAGGACTCACAGGGGCGATAAGCGAAAAACTGTTTTTT
CDR3: CASSQGLTGAISEKLFF

D: TRBD1
V: TRBV4-3
size: .
J: TRBJ2-4
DNA: TGCGCCAGCAGCCAAGAGGGACAGCAGGGTCGTCTTCAGTACTTC
CDR3: CASSQEGQQGRLQYF

D: TRBD2
V: TRBV5-1
size: .
J: TRBJ2-5
DNA: TGCGCCAGCAGCCCTTCTAGCGGGAGGTCACAAACCCAGTACTTC
CDR3: CASSPSSGRSQTQYF

D: TRBD2
V: TRBV4-1
size: once
J: TRBJ2-3
DNA: TGCGCCAGCAGCCTCTTCAGGACCGGGGGGGCAGATACGCAGTATTTT
CDR3: CASSLFRTGGADTQYF

D: .
V: TRBV19
size: .
J: TRBJ2-6
DNA: TGTGCCAGTAGTATAACCCCCGGTGCCAGGGATGGGGCCAACGTCCTGACTTTC
CDR3: CASSITPGARDGANVLTF

D: TRBD1
V: TRBV6-6
size: .
J: TRBJ1-1
DNA: TGTGCCAGCCACCGAAGACAGGGAGGCAACACTGAAGCTTTCTTT
CDR3: CASHRRQGGNTEAFF

D: .
V: TRBV28
size: .
J: TRBJ2-5
DNA: TGTGCCAGCAGGGATAGGGCCCAAGAGACCCAGTACTTC
CDR3: CASRDRAQETQYF

D: .
V: TRBV9
size: .
J: TRBJ2-7
DNA: TGTGCCAGCAGCTCCAGCCTCGGACAGCATGTTGGCGAGCAGTACTTC
CDR3: CASSSSLGQHVGEQYF

D: .
V: TRBV11-2
size: .
J: TRBJ2-3
DNA: TGTGCCAGCAGCTTAGATCTTGGGGATACGCAGTATTTT
CDR3: CASSLDLGDTQYF

D: TRBD2
V: TRBV4-3
size: .
J: TRBJ2-1
DNA: TGCGCCAGCAGCCACCTTCTAGGGACTAGCGTCAACAATGAGCAGTTCTTC
CDR3: CASSHLLGTSVNNEQFF

D: .
V: TRBV20-1
size: .
J: TRBJ2-1
DNA: TGCAGTGCTAGAGATAGAGGGGAGCGGTTCTTC
CDR3: CSARDRGERFF

D: TRBD1
V: TRBV18
size: .
J: TRBJ2-5
DNA: TGTGCCAGCTCCCCCGGGACAGAAGAGACCCAGTACTTC
CDR3: CASSPGTEETQYF

D: TRBD1
V: TRBV7-9
size: .
J: TRBJ2-5
DNA: TGTGCCAGCAGCTTAGACAGGGGGTCACAAGAGACCCAGTACTTC
CDR3: CASSLDRGSQETQYF

D: TRBD1
V: TRBV9
size: .
J: TRBJ2-7
DNA: TGTGCCAGCAGCCCGGGGACAGGGAATCGCGAGCAGTACTTC
CDR3: CASSPGTGNREQYF

D: TRBD1
V: TRBV10-3
size: .
J: TRBJ1-4
DNA: TGTGCCATCAGTCCAACAGGGGCGGATGAAAAACTGTTTTTT
CDR3: CAISPTGADEKLFF

D: .
V: TRBV5-1
size: .
J: TRBJ2-2
DNA: TGCGCCAGCAGCTTGGCAGGGGGGGAGCTGTTTTTT
CDR3: CASSLAGGELFF

D: TRBD2
V: TRBV2
size: .
J: TRBJ2-7
DNA: TGTGCCAGCAGTGAGGGACTAGGCTCCTACGAGCAGTACTTC
CDR3: CASSEGLGSYEQYF

D: .
V: TRBV29-1
size: .
J: TRBJ2-6
DNA: TGCAGCGTGCGGTACTCTGGGGCCAACGTCCTGACTTTC
CDR3: CSVRYSGANVLTF

D: .
V: TRBV11-1
size: .
J: TRBJ2-4
DNA: TGTGCCAGCAGCTTAAAGCTGGGGCCTGGCAAAAACATTCAGTACTTC
CDR3: CASSLKLGPGKNIQYF

D: TRBD2
V: TRBV28
size: .
J: TRBJ2-5
DNA: TGTGCCAGCAGTTTAGTCGCGGGGGTAATAGAGACCCAGTACTTC
CDR3: CASSLVAGVIETQYF

D: TRBD2
V: TRBV19
size: .
J: TRBJ2-3
DNA: TGTGCCAGTAGTATGGGACTAGCGAGCACAGATACGCAGTGTTTT
CDR3: CASSMGLASTDTQCF

D: .
V: TRBV27
size: .
J: TRBJ2-2
DNA: TGTGCCAGCAGTTTATTTAGTGGTAACACCGGGGAGCTGTTTTTT
CDR3: CASSLFSGNTGELFF

D: .
V: TRBV5-6
size: few
J: TRBJ1-3
DNA: TGTGCCAGCAGCTGGCGGGTGGGGGACCAGTTGAACACCATATATTTT
CDR3: CASSWRVGDQLNTIYF

D: TRBD2
V: TRBV7-2
size: .
J: TRBJ2-3
DNA: TGTGCCAGCAGCCAACCCCGGCTAGCGGGAGATACGCAGTATTTT
CDR3: CASSQPRLAGDTQYF

D: .
V: TRBV19
size: .
J: TRBJ1-5
DNA: TGTGCCAGTAGTCTAACAGGGATGAAGCAGCCCCAGCATTTT
CDR3: CASSLTGMKQPQHF

D: TRBD1
V: TRBV30
size: .
J: TRBJ2-4
DNA: TGTGCCTGGCTACAACAGGGGGGAATAGCCAAAAACATTCAGTACTTC
CDR3: CAWLQQGGIAKNIQYF

D: .
V: TRBV5-1
size: .
J: TRBJ2-5
DNA: TGCGCCAGCAGCTCCCAAGTAGGGTCGAGCGAATTTGAGACCCAGTACTTC
CDR3: CASSSQVGSSEFETQYF

D: .
V: TRBV6-6
size: .
J: TRBJ2-2
DNA: TGTGCCAGCAGTCCCCCGACGGGTTACGCCACCGGGGAGCTGTTTTTT
CDR3: CASSPPTGYATGELFF

D: .
V: TRBV5-6
size: .
J: TRBJ1-2
DNA: TGTGCCAGCAGCTTAGGTTTCGGTGCATATGGCTACACCTTC
CDR3: CASSLGFGAYGYTF

D: TRBD2
V: TRBV5-1
size: .
J: TRBJ2-7
DNA: TGCGCCAGCAGCTTGGTAGCGGGAGGCAGCAACGAGCAGTACTTC
CDR3: CASSLVAGGSNEQYF

D: .
V: TRBV9
size: .
J: TRBJ1-2
DNA: TGTGCCAGCAGCGCCCACACAGATCCTAACTATGGCTACACCTTC
CDR3: CASSAHTDPNYGYTF

D: .
V: TRBV5-1
size: .
J: TRBJ1-1
DNA: TGCGCCAGCAGCTTGGCCGTTTCAGATACTGAAGCTTTCTTT
CDR3: CASSLAVSDTEAFF